These 10 T cell receptor beta chains came from one sample sequenced in a study of naive and memory T cell subsets. Study-level results: Possibly reflecting memory cells re-expressing CD45RA, a few larger clonotypes occurred in naive repertoires, especially CD8.

The antigens for these receptors are not known. The beta constant-region primer was an equimolar mix of two oligonucleotides covering TRBC1 and TRBC2. Nested alpha and beta constant-region primers with the SP2 primer drove four PCR rounds on ligated cDNA. TCRdb reprocessed the UMI-ligation and nested PCR reads via MiXCR and lists one record per CDR3 protein. The profile covers approximately 150,000 distinct CDR3 sequences, with approximately 20% appearing a single time and 0.55% to 0.75% taken by the ten largest. The sample was naive CD8+ T cells from blood. The receptors originated from a human donor in good health.

This clonotype was counted between two and nine times. V is TRBV15 and J is TRBJ2-1; 9 nucleotides agree with TRBD1. The J segment lost 5 bases and the V segment lost 5 bases, leaving 4 bases of the junction unmatched. The germline V gene has CDR1 LNHNV and CDR2 YYDKDF (reference sequence). The CDR3 loop spans 14 amino acids. The CDR3 reads CATSGRDRDNEQFF. CDR3 sequence (DNA): TGTGCCACCAGCGGCCGGGACAGGGACAATGAGCAGTTCTTC.

The CDR3 DNA reads as TGTGCCAGCAGTGAAGCGGACAGGGAAGTTCAGTTCTTC. Translating gives CASSEADREVQFF. V usage is TRBV2 and J usage is TRBJ2-1; 8 nucleotides agree with TRBD1. CDR3 length: 13 amino acids. V shed 0 bases and J 13 bases; nucleotides not matched to a gene: 5. CDR1 is SNHLY, CDR2 FYNNEI, per germline.

This sequence joins TRBV20-1 and TRBJ2-1, with D perhaps TRBD1 or TRBD2 (5 bases each). From germline, CDR1 is DFQATT and CDR2 SNEGSKA (reference sequence). CDR3 size: 12 residues. V was pared by 6 bases and J by 5 bases, with 11 bases between. The CDR3 reads CSARDEHNEQFF. CDR3 nucleotides: TGCAGTGCCAGGGACGAGCACAATGAGCAGTTCTTC.

The chain couples TRBV27 to TRBJ2-7; TRBD2 matches at 13 bases. The CDR3 runs 18 residues. V lost 1 base and J lost 4; bases outside the gene matches: 10. Per germline, CDR1 MNHEY and CDR2 SMNVEV (reference sequence). Here the CDR3 DNA reads TGTGCCAGCAGTTTATTAGGGCGGACTAGCGGGAGATCGTACGAGCAGTACTTC. Its translation: CASSLLGRTSGRSYEQYF.

This clonotype was seen only once. The chain uses TRBV5-4 and TRBJ2-2; 7 bases line up with TRBD1. Germline V lookup: CDR1 SGHNT, CDR2 YYREEE (reference sequence). J was trimmed by 5 bases and V by 3 bases; bases with no gene match: 13. CDR3 length equals 17 residues. CDR3 region: CASSWDPGAGGTGELFF. CDR3 DNA sequence: TGTGCCAGCAGCTGGGACCCCGGGGCAGGGGGTACCGGGGAGCTGTTTTTT.

V gene TRBV6-7 combines with J gene TRBJ2-1, with 8 bases that match TRBD1. TRBV6-7 is assigned to the ORF class and has an uncertain function. CDR3 length equals 16 residues. J was trimmed by 6 bases and V by 7 bases; bases with no gene match: 14. The CDR3 reads CASKRSRDRGCNEQFF. The CDR3, as DNA: TGTGCCAGCAAAAGAAGTAGAGACAGGGGTTGCAATGAGCAGTTCTTC.

The V and J genes are TRBV4-1 and TRBJ2-5; possible D gene TRBD2, 5 bases. The germline V gene encodes CDR1 MGHRA and CDR2 YSYEKL. The V and J ends lost 4 bases and 4 bases respectively, with 13 bases between them. This CDR3 spans 14 amino acids. CDR3 DNA sequence: TGCGCCAGCAGCCGAGGGATCGCGGGAGAGACCCAGTACTTC. Translating gives CASSRGIAGETQYF.

This chain uses TRBV6-5 with TRBJ2-3; 10 nucleotides agree with TRBD2. Unmatched junction bases numbered 5, after V lost 2 bases and J lost 6 bases. The CDR3 has 15 amino acids. From germline, CDR1 is MNHEY and CDR2 SVGAGI. The CDR3 reads CASSYMSSGSDTQYF. The CDR3 nucleotides read TGTGCCAGCAGTTACATGTCTAGCGGGAGCGATACGCAGTATTTT.

J is TRBJ2-7 and V is TRBV27, with D unresolved. This CDR3 region has 13 residues. V lost 2 bases to trimming and J lost 5 bases, with 10 bases between them. Per germline, CDR1 MNHEY and CDR2 SMNVEV (reference sequence). The CDR3: CASSLSPWNEQYF. Written as DNA, the CDR3 is TGTGCCAGCAGTTTAAGCCCCTGGAACGAGCAGTACTTC.

This clonotype was counted only a few times. The V gene is TRBV12-3 or TRBV12-4, the J gene TRBJ1-5, with D possibly being TRBD1 (5 bases). Trimming stripped 3 bases from V and 7 bases from J, with 10 bases between. The CDR3 is made up of 13 amino acids. The CDR3 DNA reads as TGTGCCAGCAGTTTGCCAGGGATCCAGCCCCAGCATTTT. Translated, it gives CASSLPGIQPQHF.